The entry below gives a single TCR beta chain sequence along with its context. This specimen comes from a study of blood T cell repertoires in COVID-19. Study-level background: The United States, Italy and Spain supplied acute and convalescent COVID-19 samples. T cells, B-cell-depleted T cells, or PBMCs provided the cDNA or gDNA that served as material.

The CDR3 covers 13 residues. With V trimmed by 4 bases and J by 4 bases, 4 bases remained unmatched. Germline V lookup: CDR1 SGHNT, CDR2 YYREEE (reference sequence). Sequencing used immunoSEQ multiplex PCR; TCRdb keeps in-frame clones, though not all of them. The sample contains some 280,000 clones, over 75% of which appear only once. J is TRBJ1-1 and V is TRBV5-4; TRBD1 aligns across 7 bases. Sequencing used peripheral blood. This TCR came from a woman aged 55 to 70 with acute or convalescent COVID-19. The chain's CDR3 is CASSLTGVTEAFF. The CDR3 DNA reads TGTGCCAGCAGCCTCACAGGGGTCACTGAAGCTTTCTTT.